This TCR beta chain was recovered during a study of T cells in Graves' hyperthyroidism and ophthalmopathy (dated by TCRdb to between 2018 and 2021). As for the study more broadly: Peripheral blood was sampled at the time of initial diagnosis, prior to any treatment. To identify distinguishing TCR V-J signatures, a discovery cohort of about 100 patients was used, comprising 43 with Graves' ophthalmopathy and approximately 58 with stable Graves' hyperthyroidism. Prospective prediction of ophthalmopathy was tested in an independent validation cohort of under 20 hyperthyroidism patients and 15 to 17 patients who later progressed to ophthalmopathy. The roughly 94 discovery patients were randomly split 7:3 into training and test sets. In roughly six Graves' hyperthyroidism patients, the study also compared T-cell repertoires from thyroid tissue with T-cell repertoires from blood. Following sampling, methimazole starting at 30 mg daily was given to hyperthyroidism patients, and high-dose intravenous methylprednisolone was given to ophthalmopathy patients. TCR Vbeta CDR3 sequencing of 140 or so peripheral blood samples (43 ophthalmopathy, about 74 hyperthyroidism and some 17 progressor patients) is reported in the paper.

Ten or more counts support this clonotype. There is no known antigen for this receptor. No clone much larger than this one lies a single base away; base qualities are absent. A patient counted as having stable Graves' hyperthyroidism if no progression to ophthalmopathy occurred over 18 months of follow-up. Hyperthyroidism patients were aged 18 to 65 years and newly diagnosed, with disease duration of less than 2 months. The study excluded patients with uncontrolled infections, other autoimmune diseases, pregnancy or lactation. Diagnoses relied on clinical symptoms, serum thyroxine and TRAb, thyroid ultrasound and orbital computed tomography. PBMCs were separated from roughly 9.3 ml of fresh peripheral blood using Ficoll-Paque density gradient centrifugation. Trizol reagent was used to extract total RNA, and RNA quality was then checked on an Agilent 2100 Bioanalyzer. Germline trimming: 4 bases from V, 4 bases from J; junction bases outside gene matches: 6. Inclusive of the bounding cysteine and phenylalanine, the CDR3 is 14 residues long. The DNA shown is the 42-base CDR3, in frame from base 1. CDR1 and CDR2 are read off the germline V gene as SGHRS and YFSETQ.

Overall study results and their limits: A model built on a 13 V-J signature distinguished ophthalmopathy from stable hyperthyroidism, reaching 85% to 90% sensitivity and around 81% specificity in cross-validation and 80%/75% in testing. During validation, the model predicted progression to ophthalmopathy a median of approximately 6 months ahead of onset, with around 70% sensitivity and 72% to 85% specificity. Most expanded thyroid clonotypes (frequency above 0.001) were also found in blood, which suggests that blood repertoires may mirror thyroid immune responses. Sample size was not statistically predetermined, and blinding of investigators to group allocation was not performed.

Amplification of TCR beta CDR3 regions was carried out from RNA transcripts. A first-round RT-PCR of the TCR CDR3 used the HTBI primer set with the Qiagen OneStep RT-PCR kit. The libraries were constructed in a second round of multiplex PCR and then size-selected and purified. Paired-end sequencing of the libraries was performed with 100 bp reads on an Illumina HiSeq2000. As for the original processing: SOAPnuke was used to process the raw data, with reads discarded if the reads contained adapters or uncalled bases, had a mean Phred below 15, or lacked an exact constant-primer or identifier match. COPE v1.2.5 was used to merge the high-quality paired reads, and each unique nucleotide sequence was defined as a clonotype. MiTCR v1.1 was used to align clonotypes to the IMGT TRBV, TRBD and TRBJ reference segments. The analysis included only V-J combinations with a frequency above 0.0001, which together covered 99% to 99.2% of the repertoires. The TCS score was defined as the ratio of F50 (clonal expansion) to E x V (chaos), calculated using BLOSUM62-based TCRdist between CDR3 peptides within each V-J. Welch's t-statistics and random forest reduced roughly 500 V-J features to fewer than 15, which were used in a naive Bayes classifier (R e1071). TCRdb trimmed public reads at Q25 via fastp, called clones via MiXCR and kept in-frame beta chains. CDR3 protein sequences are deduplicated, and each keeps its most common genes and DNA. TCRdb's processing, not the study's, gives the V and J calls here. The sample table contains hundreds of thousands of distinct CDR3 sequences; only one count was recorded for around 17% of them. Approximately 20% of the sample is held by the ten biggest clonotypes.

The origin of this receptor is a woman aged 18-29 years with Graves' hyperthyroidism. Input material: blood. The chain was built from TRBV5-1 and TRBJ1-1; 8 bases in the middle match TRBD1. The DNA is as follows: TGCGCCAGCAGCCAAACGACAGGGGTCACTGAAGCTTTCTTT. This yields the protein CASSQTTGVTEAFF.